These T cell receptor beta chains were read from a single sample in a study of OX40 agonist ivuxolimab in advanced cancers. Profiled with immunoSEQ multiplex PCR; TCRdb holds only in-frame clones, not every one. The data show 80,000 to 100,000 clones, about 92% seen once. The material sequenced was CD4+ or CD8+ T cells sorted from blood, taken in a trial of the OX40 agonist ivuxolimab. The receptor source for this set is an adult with an advanced solid tumor such as melanoma, head and neck, liver or kidney cancer. Each CDR3 is given with its conserved first and last residue. D genes are given only for firm matches. Only part of the rows carry a size: once, few, many, or a class if the clone is expanded.

V: TRBV5-4
D: NA
size: NA
J: TRBJ1-2
DNA: TGTGCCAGCAGCCGCCCACGGTCCGACGACTATGGCTACACCTTC
CDR3: CASSRPRSDDYGYTF

V: TRBV15
D: NA
size: NA
J: TRBJ2-7
DNA: TGTGCCACCAGCAGTTACTACGAGCAGTACTTC
CDR3: CATSSYYEQYF

V: TRBV20-1
D: NA
size: NA
J: TRBJ1-1
DNA: TGCAGTGCTAGACCCCTTGAGAACTTT
CDR3: CSARPLENF

V: TRBV28
D: TRBD1
size: NA
J: TRBJ1-3
DNA: TGTGCCAGCGCCACACGGACAGGGAAGAACACCATATATTTT
CDR3: CASATRTGKNTIYF

V: TRBV28
D: TRBD2
size: NA
J: TRBJ2-1
DNA: TGTGCCAGCAGTTTACCGACTACCGGGACTAGCGGATACAATGAGCAGTTCTTC
CDR3: CASSLPTTGTSGYNEQFF

V: TRBV4-1
D: NA
size: once
J: TRBJ1-5
DNA: TGCGCCAGCAGCCAAGACAGGGGTAGTCAGCCCCAGCATTTT
CDR3: CASSQDRGSQPQHF

V: TRBV27
D: NA
size: once
J: TRBJ2-1
DNA: TGTGCCAGCAGTTTGTACAGCAGCTACAATGAGCAGTTCTTC
CDR3: CASSLYSSYNEQFF

V: TRBV5-1
D: TRBD2
size: NA
J: TRBJ2-2
DNA: TGCGCCAGCAGCTACCTAGCGGGATCGCCCGGGGAGCTGTTTTTT
CDR3: CASSYLAGSPGELFF

V: TRBV7-2
D: NA
size: once
J: TRBJ1-5
DNA: TGTGCCAGCAGTACGGGGGGTTTCGGCAATCAGCCCCAGCATTTT
CDR3: CASSTGGFGNQPQHF

V: TRBV30
D: NA
size: NA
J: TRBJ2-6
DNA: TGTGCCTGGAGTGTTCGGAGCTCTGGGGCCAACGTCCTGACTTTC
CDR3: CAWSVRSSGANVLTF

V: TRBV7-3
D: TRBD1
size: NA
J: TRBJ1-2
DNA: TGTGCCAGCAGCCAAACCGGGACAGAACTCTATGGCTACACCTTC
CDR3: CASSQTGTELYGYTF

V: TRBV29-1
D: NA
size: NA
J: TRBJ1-4
DNA: TGCAGCGTTGAAGATGGTACTGAAAAACTGTTTTTT
CDR3: CSVEDGTEKLFF

V: TRBV6-5
D: NA
size: NA
J: TRBJ1-1
DNA: TGTGCCAGCAGTAGCTGGGGGGACACTGAAGCTTTCTTT
CDR3: CASSSWGDTEAFF

V: TRBV4-3
D: NA
size: once
J: TRBJ1-3
DNA: TGCGCCAGCAGCCAAGAAACAGGGCTACTAAACACCATATATTTT
CDR3: CASSQETGLLNTIYF

V: TRBV28
D: NA
size: NA
J: TRBJ2-4
DNA: TGTGCCAGCAGTTTCCACGCGGGCGGAAACATTCAGTACTTC
CDR3: CASSFHAGGNIQYF

V: TRBV30
D: TRBD1
size: NA
J: TRBJ1-3
DNA: TGTGCCTGGAGTCCCTTAGGGGGCGAAGGAAACACCATATATTTT
CDR3: CAWSPLGGEGNTIYF

V: TRBV30
D: TRBD1
size: NA
J: TRBJ1-1
DNA: TGTGCCTGGAGCACCAGGGGGCTCAGCCCGACTTTCTTT
CDR3: CAWSTRGLSPTFF

V: TRBV13
D: NA
size: NA
J: TRBJ2-5
DNA: TGTGCCAGCAGACTATACCACCAAGAGACCCAGTACTTC
CDR3: CASRLYHQETQYF